This TCR beta chain came from a study of CD8+CD57+ T cells in acquired aplastic anemia. For CDR3 and TCR beta VDJ profiling, genomic DNA was the template used. TCRdb processed the reads anew with MiXCR; each CDR3 protein has one entry. The repertoire includes 80,000 to 100,000 distinct CDR3 sequences, 55% to 70% of them detected once, and about 60% sits in the top ten. Germline V gene data show CDR1 as SGHTA and CDR2 as FQGTGA. The length of the CDR3 is 14 residues. Trimming took off 6 bases at V and 1 base at J, with 11 bases between the two ends. It was patients with CD8+CD57+ cell expansion by flow cytometry who were chosen for sequencing. Patients uniformly had severe acquired aplastic anemia.

The chain has TRBV7-3 and TRBJ2-3; perhaps TRBD2 as D (5 bases). The sequencing input was sorted CD4+, CD8+, or CD8+CD57+ T cells (not recorded which) from PBMCs. This sequence was found in a human donor with aplastic anemia. The CDR3, as DNA: TGTGCCAGCAGTTCGGGGATTGGCACAGATACGCAGTATTTT. This translates into CASSSGIGTDTQYF.